The sequence of this T cell receptor beta chain was determined in a study of blood T cells in healthy people across ages. With a J-beta primer mix and a sample-barcoded 5' primer, a second PCR ran roughly 6 to 11 cycles. All cDNA molecules were each tagged by a template-switch adaptor with 12 random nucleotides. TCRdb re-analysed the 5' RACE reads in MiXCR, keeping a single row per CDR3 protein. The sample consists of over a million distinct CDR3 sequences, around 25% of them appearing once. Per germline, CDR1 SGHNT and CDR2 YYREEE (reference sequence). Trimming cost V 3 bases and J 9 bases; bases outside gene matches: 5. The CDR3 runs to 14 residues. This same sample was also part of a study on T cells of mothers and their children.

The chain couples TRBV5-4 to TRBJ2-1, with TRBD1 matching over 11 bases. This sequence originates from a girl aged 2 to 10 in good health. Material for sequencing was blood. CDR3 residues: CASSSGTGGSEQFF. In DNA form, the CDR3 reads TGTGCCAGCAGCTCCGGGACAGGGGGTTCTGAGCAGTTCTTC.